The source of this T cell receptor beta chain is a study of OX40 agonist ivuxolimab in advanced cancers. Across the whole study: Patients received the agonistic anti-OX40 (CD134) antibody ivuxolimab. Cohort: around 83% men, mean age about 60, aged roughly 20 to 79.

Profiling relied on immunoSEQ multiplex PCR, and the TCRdb table lists in-frame clones only, not all of them. The profile shows about 110,000 clones, roughly nine tenths of them singletons. Germline V gene sequence: CDR1 SQVTM, CDR2 ANQGSEA. The CDR3 is 14 residues long. The clonotype originates from an adult with an advanced solid tumor such as melanoma, head and neck, liver or kidney cancer. The input for sequencing was CD4+ or CD8+ T cells sorted from blood, taken in a trial of the OX40 agonist ivuxolimab. The chain recombines TRBV29-1 with TRBJ2-5, with D tentatively TRBD1 (5 bases). The end of the DNA is better explained by TRBJ2-7, so the J call may be wrong. CDR3 sequence: CSARTGTFPYEQYF. CDR3 sequence (DNA): TGCAGCGCCCGCACAGGTACCTTCCCCTACGAGCAGTACTTC.